This section outlines one TCR beta chain sequence together with its context. The data originate from a study of T cells in localized non-small cell lung cancer. The protocol was immunoSEQ multiplex PCR, while the TCRdb copy is restricted to in-frame clones and leaves out a portion. Counted here are roughly 40,000 clones, over 75% occurring once; the ten biggest clones make up less than 3.5%. The origin of this receptor is a woman aged 35-70 years with stage I lung adenocarcinoma. The sequencing used peripheral blood, collected before any cancer treatment.

The CDR3 DNA follows: TGTGCCTGGAGTGTATCGGTTTTCTCGGTTTCGGGGGATACGCAGTATTTT. Translating gives CAWSVSVFSVSGDTQYF. This chain connects TRBV30 to TRBJ2-3; tentatively, D is TRBD2 (5 bases). V was shortened by 0 bases and J by 6 bases, with 22 bases between the two germline ends. Germline V gene data show CDR1 as GTSNPN and CDR2 as SVGIG (reference sequence). CDR3 length: 17 residues.